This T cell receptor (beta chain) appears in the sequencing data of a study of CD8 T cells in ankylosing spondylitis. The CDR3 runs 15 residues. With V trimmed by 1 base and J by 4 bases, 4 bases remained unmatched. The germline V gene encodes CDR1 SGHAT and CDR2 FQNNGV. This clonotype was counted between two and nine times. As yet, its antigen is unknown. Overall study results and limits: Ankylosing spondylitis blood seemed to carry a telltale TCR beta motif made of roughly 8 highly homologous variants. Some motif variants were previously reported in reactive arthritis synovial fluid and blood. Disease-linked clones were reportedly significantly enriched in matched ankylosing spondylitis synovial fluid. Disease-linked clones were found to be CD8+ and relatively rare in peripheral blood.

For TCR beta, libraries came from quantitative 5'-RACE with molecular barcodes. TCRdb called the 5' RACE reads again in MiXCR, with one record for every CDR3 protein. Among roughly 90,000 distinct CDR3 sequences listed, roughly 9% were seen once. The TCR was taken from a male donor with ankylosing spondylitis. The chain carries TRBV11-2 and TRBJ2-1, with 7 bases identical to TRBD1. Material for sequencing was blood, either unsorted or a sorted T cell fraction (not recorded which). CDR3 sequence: CASSLVQGDYNEQFF. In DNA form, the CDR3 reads TGTGCCAGCAGCTTAGTCCAGGGGGATTACAATGAGCAGTTCTTC.